These 27 T cell receptor beta chains came from one sample sequenced in a study of blood T cells in healthy people across ages. Through a sample-barcoded 5' primer and a J-beta primer mix, a second PCR was run for roughly 6 to 12 cycles. A single record per CDR3 protein comes from TCRdb applying MiXCR to the 5' RACE reads. The sample consists of over 950,000 distinct CDR3 sequences, 35% to 40% of them appearing once. Sequenced material: blood. The receptors shown here come from a man younger than 35 in good health.

To note about this clonotype: Being one base from a much bigger clone, this may be a read error. The V call is TRBV6-6, the J call TRBJ2-1; the D is unclear. Germline V gene data show CDR1 as MNHNY and CDR2 as SVGAGI (reference sequence). The length of the CDR3 is 11 residues. CDR3 DNA: TGTGTCAGCAGTCGCCGGGATGAGCAGTTCTTC. Encoded protein: CVSSRRDEQFF.

This chain links TRBV24-1 with TRBJ2-7; no firm D call. V lost 5 bases to trimming and J lost 0 bases, with 10 bases between them. The germline V gene encodes CDR1 KGHDR and CDR2 SFDVKD. The CDR3 is 14 residues long. CDR3 DNA: TGTGCCACCAGTGTGAGGCAGGACTCCTACGAGCAGTACTTC. Translating gives CATSVRQDSYEQYF.

J is TRBJ2-1 and V is TRBV4-1, with 7 bases aligning to TRBD2. Germline V gene sequence: CDR1 MGHRA, CDR2 YSYEKL. V gave up 0 bases and J gave up 6 bases; unmatched junction bases: 2. The CDR3 spans 14 residues. The CDR3 sequence: CASSQEAGRNEQFF. The DNA of the CDR3 is TGCGCCAGCAGCCAAGAAGCGGGGCGCAATGAGCAGTTCTTC.

The V call is TRBV20-1, the J call TRBJ2-7, with 9 bases identical to TRBD1. The J call may be mistaken, given a closer DNA end match to TRBJ2-5. CDR1 DFQATT and CDR2 SNEGSKA come from the germline V gene (reference sequence). This CDR3 has 14 amino acids. The CDR3 region is CSAPRTGVIGTQYF. The CDR3 DNA reads as TGCAGTGCTCCCAGGACAGGGGTTATTGGGACCCAGTACTTC.

The CDR3 is CSARDLTGAYEQYF. The CDR3 region has the DNA TGCAGTGCTAGAGACCTGACAGGGGCCTACGAGCAGTACTTC. The chain carries TRBV20-1 and TRBJ2-7; TRBD1 agrees at 8 bases. The CDR3 runs 14 residues. The germline V gene encodes CDR1 DFQATT and CDR2 SNEGSKA (reference sequence). V dropped 0 bases and J dropped 2; count of bases not matched to a gene: 3.

The gene calls are TRBV20-1 and TRBJ2-7, with a tentative D call TRBD2 (6 bases). The J call may be wrong; the DNA end is better matched by TRBJ2-5. The CDR3 is 13 residues long. Germline V CDR1 and CDR2: DFQATT, SNEGSKA (reference sequence). Written as DNA, the CDR3 is TGCAGTGCTAGAATTGGGACTCTGGGGACCCAGTACTTC. Its translation is CSARIGTLGTQYF.

On this clonotype: At one of its ends the junction is not consistent with the germline gene, which may arise from a read error. This rearrangement joins TRBV7-9 to TRBJ2-7; maybe TRBD1 (5 bases). The CDR3 extends over 13 amino acids. Germline-derived CDR1 and CDR2 are SEHNR and FQNEAQ (reference sequence). As DNA, the CDR3 is TGTGCCAGCAGCCAACAGGTTTCCTGCGAGCAGTACTTC. Protein sequence: CASSQQVSCEQYF.

This chain links TRBV9 with TRBJ2-7, with 8 bases lining up with TRBD2. The J call may be incorrect, as the DNA end agrees better with TRBJ2-4. The CDR3 runs 14 residues. Germline V gene data show CDR1 as SGDLS and CDR2 as YYNGEE. The CDR3 DNA follows: TGTGCCAGCAGCGTATGGGGAGCGGGGGACATTCAGTACTTC. Protein product: CASSVWGAGDIQYF.

This clonotype came up a few times. The rearrangement joins TRBV5-1 to TRBJ1-1; D is uncertain. The length of the CDR3 is 14 residues. The germline CDR1 and CDR2 sequences are SGHRS and YFSETQ. V was shortened by 4 bases and J by 3 bases, with 13 bases between the two germline ends. The CDR3 region has the DNA TGCGCCAGCAGCCGAGCCGAAGGGCACACTGAAGCTTTCTTT. Its translation is CASSRAEGHTEAFF.

For the CDR3, the DNA is TGCGCCAGTAAATCGGGACAGATATACAATGAGCAGTTCTTC. This gives the protein CASKSGQIYNEQFF. This sequence joins TRBV5-1 and TRBJ2-1; 7 bases map to TRBD1. The CDR3 sequence is 14 residues long. Per the germline V gene, CDR1 is SGHRS and CDR2 is YFSETQ. The junction had 9 bases not matched to a gene; V was cut back by 8 bases and J by 4 bases.

The CDR3 bases are TGTGCCAGCAGACACCAACAGGTGGGACACGAAAAACTGTTTTTT. It yields the protein CASRHQQVGHEKLFF. The rearrangement joins TRBV6-5 to TRBJ1-4; perhaps TRBD1 as D (6 bases). Germline CDR1 reads MNHEY; CDR2 reads SVGAGI. V gave up 6 bases and J gave up 8 bases, with 19 bases separating them. CDR3 length: 15 amino acids.

This chain connects TRBV3-1 to TRBJ2-7; D gene unclear. CDR3 size: 15 residues. Looked up from germline, CDR1 is LGHDT and CDR2 is YNNKEL (reference sequence). V was pared by 1 base and J by 3 bases, with 13 bases between. The CDR3 DNA sequence: TGTGCCAGCAGCCAAGGTTTTAACCGAGACTACGAGCAGTACTTC. Amino acids: CASSQGFNRDYEQYF.

This clonotype was seen just once. The chain links TRBV28 to TRBJ1-4; D unresolved. Trimming took 4 bases from V and 4 from J, leaving 13 bases between them. Per germline, CDR1 MDHEN and CDR2 SYDVKM. This CDR3 is built from 15 residues. CDR3 DNA: TGTGCCAGCAGTTCCCACGGACGGTTTAATGAAAAACTGTTTTTT. It specifies CASSSHGRFNEKLFF.

The chain joins TRBV7-2 to TRBJ2-7; 10 positions match TRBD1. The ends lost 2 bases at V and 3 bases at J; junction bases unmatched: 7. The CDR3 runs to 16 residues. Germline values: CDR1 SGHTA, CDR2 FQGNSA. The CDR3, as DNA: TGTGCCAGCAGCTTAAAGTTTCGGACAGGGGGCTACGAGCAGTACTTC. It is translated as CASSLKFRTGGYEQYF.

This clonotype was seen a handful of times. The V and J genes are TRBV9 and TRBJ2-3; 7 nucleotides agree with TRBD1. The CDR3 loop spans 15 amino acids. The germline gives CDR1 SGDLS, CDR2 YYNGEE. J was trimmed by 2 bases and V by 4 bases; bases with no gene match: 7. This CDR3 is CASSPQGSHTDTQYF. The CDR3 DNA follows: TGTGCCAGCAGCCCACAGGGGTCCCACACAGATACGCAGTATTTT.

The chain carries TRBV6-2 or TRBV6-3 and TRBJ1-1; D is unclear. This CDR3 contains 14 residues. From germline, CDR1 is MNHEY and CDR2 SVGEGT. The V end was cut by 5 bases, the J end by 0 bases, with 10 bases between. In DNA, the CDR3 is TGTGCCAGCAGTCCGACCCCCCTGAACACTGAAGCTTTCTTT. Residues: CASSPTPLNTEAFF.

This clonotype came up once. The rearrangement joins TRBV6-2 or TRBV6-3 to TRBJ2-7; TRBD1 aligns across 7 bases. The J call may not be correct, given that the DNA end is closer to TRBJ2-1. The CDR3 is 12 amino acids. Germline loops: CDR1 MNHEY, CDR2 SVGEGT. The CDR3 DNA sequence: TGTGCCAGCAGACAGGGGTTAAGTGAGCAGTTCTTC. This encodes CASRQGLSEQFF.

V is TRBV3-1 and J is TRBJ1-4; 7 bases agree with TRBD1. From germline, CDR1 is LGHDT and CDR2 YNNKEL (reference sequence). V trimming: 1 base; J trimming: 7 bases; junction bases outside the gene matches: 3. This CDR3 contains 14 residues. DNA for the CDR3: TGTGCCAGCAGCCAAGCGGCAGGGGGTGAAAAACTGTTTTTT. Protein product: CASSQAAGGEKLFF.

The chain is built from TRBV20-1 and TRBJ2-1; TRBD1 matches 8 bases. After removal of 3 bases from V and 8 bases from J, the junction contained 9 bases not matched to a gene. The CDR3 has 14 amino acids. Germline CDR1 DFQATT, CDR2 SNEGSKA (reference sequence). CDR3 protein: CSASAQTGEDEQFF. The CDR3 bases are TGCAGTGCTAGTGCCCAGACAGGGGAGGATGAGCAGTTCTTC.

A note on this clonotype: The junction departs from the called germline gene at one end, perhaps through a read error. J is TRBJ2-2 and V is TRBV6-5; 9 bases map to TRBD1. The CDR3 is 16 amino acids. Per the germline V gene, CDR1 is MNHEY and CDR2 is SVGAGI. CDR3 DNA sequence: TGTGTCAGCAGCATCCGCAAGACAGGGGGGACCGGGGAGCTGTTTTTT. Translated: CVSSIRKTGGTGELFF.

The V and J genes are TRBV7-9 and TRBJ2-1, with TRBD1 matching over 9 bases. Germline trimming cut 6 bases from V and 8 bases from J; bases unmatched to any gene: 14. The germline V gene encodes CDR1 SEHNR and CDR2 FQNEAQ (reference sequence). The CDR3 sequence is 16 residues long. The CDR3 reads CASSSQPGTGQDEQFF. DNA for the CDR3: TGTGCCAGCAGTTCACAACCCGGGACAGGGCAGGATGAGCAGTTCTTC.

This chain joins TRBV7-2 and TRBJ1-5; TRBD1 is a possible D gene (5 bases). The CDR3 is 15 amino acids. V lost 5 bases and J 4 bases, leaving 15 bases between the germline ends. CDR1 and CDR2 from the germline V gene are SGHTA and FQGNSA. The CDR3 DNA is TGTGCCAGCAGCCAAACTAGGGACCGAAATCAGCCCCAGCATTTT. It translates to CASSQTRDRNQPQHF.

The V and J genes are TRBV5-1 and TRBJ1-1; D uncertain. Trimming took off 3 bases at V and 1 base at J, with 13 bases between the two ends. Germline-derived CDR1 and CDR2 are SGHRS and YFSETQ. The CDR3 consists of 15 residues. The CDR3 here is CASSSDTPGNTEAFF. In DNA, the CDR3 is TGCGCCAGCAGCTCAGACACCCCGGGGAACACTGAAGCTTTCTTT.

This clonotype was detected ten times or more. This could be a read error, since a much larger clone is one nucleotide away. V gene TRBV7-9 combines with J gene TRBJ1-4; 7 bases line up with TRBD1. The length of the CDR3 is 14 residues. After removal of 5 bases from V and 2 bases from J, the junction contained 2 bases not matched to a gene. Germline loops: CDR1 SEHNR, CDR2 FQNEAQ (reference sequence). The CDR3 DNA reads as TGTGCCAGCAGCGCGGGACAGACTAATGAAAAACTGTTTTTT. Translated: CASSAGQTNEKLFF.

The chain links TRBV5-6 to TRBJ2-7; D is undetermined. The germline V and J ends were trimmed by 1 base and 7 bases, with 21 bases remaining between them. Germline CDR1 SGHDT, CDR2 YYEEEE. The CDR3 spans 16 residues. The CDR3 spells CASSLSTADSYKEQYF. The CDR3 region has the DNA TGTGCCAGCAGCTTGTCCACCGCCGACTCCTACAAGGAGCAGTACTTC. The entire variable domain, with the rest obtained from reference TRBV5-6 and TRBJ2-7, is as follows: DAGVTQSPTHLIKTRGQQVTLRCSPKSGHDTVSWYQQALGQGPQFIFQYYEEEERQRGNFPDRFSGHQFPNYSSELNVNALLLGDSALYLCASSLSTADSYKEQYFGPGTRLTVT.

The genes are TRBV24-1 and TRBJ2-1, with TRBD1 matching 7 bases. With the DNA end fitting TRBJ2-7 better, the J assignment may be wrong. The germline V gene has CDR1 KGHDR and CDR2 SFDVKD. This CDR3 region has 14 residues. The chain's CDR3 is CATSDQQGYNEQYF. CDR3 in DNA: TGTGCCACCAGTGACCAACAGGGGTACAATGAGCAGTACTTC.

This clonotype was recorded at least ten times. The rearrangement uses TRBV4-2 and TRBJ2-1, with 7 bases identical to TRBD2. The V segment lost 0 bases and the J segment 4 bases; nucleotides outside the gene matches: 9. The CDR3 contains 17 residues. Germline assignment: CDR1 LGHNA and CDR2 YNFKEQ. The CDR3 loop is CASSQEGGGGLYNEQFF. For the CDR3, the DNA is TGTGCCAGCAGCCAAGAGGGTGGCGGGGGTTTATACAATGAGCAGTTCTTC.